The text below deals with one T cell receptor beta chain. What it binds is unknown. At deep level, the assay was performed. Libraries were prepared by immunoSEQ multiplex PCR; TCRdb keeps only in-frame clonotypes and omits some of them. The sample lists approximately 500,000 clones; 75% to 80% were seen once. The data belong to a study of shared clonotypes between healthy human individuals. Study results and limitations: Represented genetic and exposure-history diversity was restricted by having few donors.

All donors were healthy HIV-negative adults lacking recent acute infections or vaccinations. The donor cohort consisted entirely of Caucasian adults residing in Nashville, Tennessee. With 6 bases removed from V and 2 bases from J, the gap between germline ends came to 14 bases. The CDR3 is 14 amino acids. Germline-derived CDR1 and CDR2 are SQVTM and ANQGSEA. The receptor's source is a woman aged 40 to 50 in good health. Some clones in this sample may be carry-over from other donors' samples. The chain combines TRBV29-1 with TRBJ2-4; tentatively, D is TRBD1 or TRBD2 (5 bases each). The sequenced sample consisted of PBMCs. This CDR3 is CSVGFGGSKNIQYF. CDR3 sequence (DNA): TGCAGCGTGGGGTTTGGGGGATCCAAAAACATTCAGTACTTC.